This TCR beta chain stems from a study of cytomegalovirus exposure and HLA in healthy donors. Looking at the study overall: The study's early data release held some 85 million unique TCRs from HLA-typed donors.

As regards this clone: Its target is unknown.

It was with 60 Vbeta and 13 Jbeta primers that the PCR ran. Measured with immunoSEQ multiplex PCR; TCRdb has only the in-frame clones, and not every one. The sample yields 130,000 to 150,000 clones, 80% to 90% seen once. Study conclusions and caveats: In a later analysis, specific HLA alleles were associated with 15,000 to 20,000 TCR beta sequences at a 0.05 false discovery rate. In terms of immune exposure information, only CMV serostatus was available.

V gave up 5 bases and J gave up 5 bases; unmatched junction bases: 5. Germline CDR1 and CDR2: SGHVS and FQNEAQ. The CDR3 spans 13 residues. What was sequenced was PBMCs. This receptor was obtained from a woman between 40 and 50 years old in good health and CMV-seropositive. This sequence joins TRBV7-8 and TRBJ2-7, with TRBD1 identical over 8 bases. CDR3 sequence (DNA): TGTGCCAGCAGCCCGACAGGGGTCCACGAGCAGTACTTC. Its protein product is CASSPTGVHEQYF.